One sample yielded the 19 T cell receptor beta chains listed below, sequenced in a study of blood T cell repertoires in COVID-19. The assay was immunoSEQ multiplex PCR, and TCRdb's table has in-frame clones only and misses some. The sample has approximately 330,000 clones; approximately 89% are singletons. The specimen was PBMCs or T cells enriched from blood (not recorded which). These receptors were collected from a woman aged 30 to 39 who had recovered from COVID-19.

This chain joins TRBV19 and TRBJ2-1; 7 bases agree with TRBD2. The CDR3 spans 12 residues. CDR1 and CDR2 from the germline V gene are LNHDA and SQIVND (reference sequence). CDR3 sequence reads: CVSRDYNNEQFF. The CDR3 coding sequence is TGTGTAAGCCGGGACTACAACAATGAGCAGTTCTTC.

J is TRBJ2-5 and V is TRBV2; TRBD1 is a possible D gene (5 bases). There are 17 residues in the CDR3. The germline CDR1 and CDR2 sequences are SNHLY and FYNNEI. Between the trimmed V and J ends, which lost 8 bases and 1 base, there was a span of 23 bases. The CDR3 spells CASGSDWGRRIQETQYF. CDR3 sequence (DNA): TGTGCCAGCGGAAGCGATTGGGGCAGGCGGATCCAAGAGACCCAGTACTTC.

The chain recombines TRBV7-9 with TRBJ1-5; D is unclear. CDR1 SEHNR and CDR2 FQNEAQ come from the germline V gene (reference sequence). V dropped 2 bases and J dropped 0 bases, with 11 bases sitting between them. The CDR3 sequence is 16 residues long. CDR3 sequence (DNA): TGTGCCAGCAGCTTATGGTCTGAGGATAGCAATCAGCCCCAGCATTTT. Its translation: CASSLWSEDSNQPQHF.

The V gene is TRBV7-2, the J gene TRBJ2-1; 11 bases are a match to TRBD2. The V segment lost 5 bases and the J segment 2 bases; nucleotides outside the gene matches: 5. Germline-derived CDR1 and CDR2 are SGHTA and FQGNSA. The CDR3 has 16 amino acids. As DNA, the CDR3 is TGTGCCAGCAGCCCCATTAGCGGGAGGGCCTACAATGAGCAGTTCTTC. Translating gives CASSPISGRAYNEQFF.

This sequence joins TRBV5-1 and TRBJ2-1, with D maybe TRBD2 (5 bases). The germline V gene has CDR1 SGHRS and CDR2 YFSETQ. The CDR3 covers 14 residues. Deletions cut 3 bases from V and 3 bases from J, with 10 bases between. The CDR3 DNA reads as TGCGCCAGCAGCTCCCGGACTGGCTACAATGAGCAGTTCTTC. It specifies CASSSRTGYNEQFF.

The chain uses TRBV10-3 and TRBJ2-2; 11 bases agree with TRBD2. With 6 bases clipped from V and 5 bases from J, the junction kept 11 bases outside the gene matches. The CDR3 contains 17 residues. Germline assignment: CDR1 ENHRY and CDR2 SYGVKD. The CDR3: CAIRVGTSGMETGELFF. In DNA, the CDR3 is TGTGCCATCAGGGTTGGGACTAGCGGAATGGAAACCGGGGAGCTGTTTTTT.

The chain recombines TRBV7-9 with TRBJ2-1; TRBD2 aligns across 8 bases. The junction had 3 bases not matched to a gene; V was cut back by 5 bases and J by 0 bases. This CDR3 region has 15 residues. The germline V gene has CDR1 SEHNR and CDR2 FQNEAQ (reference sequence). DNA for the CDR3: TGTGCCAGCAGCCGCACTAGCGGCTCCTACAATGAGCAGTTCTTC. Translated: CASSRTSGSYNEQFF.

Written as DNA, the CDR3 is TGTGCCAGTACCTCGACAGGGTTGTATAATTCACCCCTCCACTTT. Residues: CASTSTGLYNSPLHF. The chain carries TRBV19 and TRBJ1-6, with 7 bases fitting TRBD1. V gave up 7 bases and J gave up 4 bases; unmatched junction bases: 7. CDR1 LNHDA and CDR2 SQIVND come from the germline V gene (reference sequence). This CDR3 spans 15 amino acids.

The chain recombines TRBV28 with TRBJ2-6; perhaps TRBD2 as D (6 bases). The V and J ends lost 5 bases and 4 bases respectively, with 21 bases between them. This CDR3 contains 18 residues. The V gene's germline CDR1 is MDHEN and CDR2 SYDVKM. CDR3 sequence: CASSPGGAPLGGANVLTF. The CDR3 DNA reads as TGTGCCAGCAGTCCAGGAGGGGCCCCACTGGGGGGGGCCAACGTCCTGACTTTC. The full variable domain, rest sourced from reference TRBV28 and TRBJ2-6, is DVKVTQSSRYLVKRTGEKVFLECVQDMDHENMFWYRQDPGLGLRLIYFSYDVKMKEKGDIPEGYSVSREKKERFSLILESASTNQTSMYLCASSPGGAPLGGANVLTFGAGSRLTVL.

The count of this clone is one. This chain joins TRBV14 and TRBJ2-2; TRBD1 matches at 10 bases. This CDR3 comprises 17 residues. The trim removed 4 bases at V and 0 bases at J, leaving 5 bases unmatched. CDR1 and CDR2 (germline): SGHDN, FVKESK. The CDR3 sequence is CASSPGQGFANTGELFF. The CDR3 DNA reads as TGTGCCAGCAGCCCGGGACAGGGGTTCGCGAACACCGGGGAGCTGTTTTTT.

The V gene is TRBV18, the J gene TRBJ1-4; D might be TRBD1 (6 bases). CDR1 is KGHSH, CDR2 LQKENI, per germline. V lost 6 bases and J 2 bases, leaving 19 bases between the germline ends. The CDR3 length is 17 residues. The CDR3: CASSPLSLGATNEKLFF. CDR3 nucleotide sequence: TGTGCCAGCTCGCCTTTATCCTTGGGGGCTACTAATGAAAAACTGTTTTTT.

This chain's CDR3 is CASSYSFTSPREQFF. In nucleotides, the CDR3 is TGTGCCAGCAGTTACTCGTTTACTAGCCCGAGAGAGCAGTTCTTC. The V gene is TRBV6-5, the J gene TRBJ2-1, with D possibly TRBD2 on 6 matching bases. The CDR3 totals 15 residues. Germline V gives CDR1 MNHEY, CDR2 SVGAGI. Trimming cost V 0 bases and J 10 bases, with 16 bases left between them.

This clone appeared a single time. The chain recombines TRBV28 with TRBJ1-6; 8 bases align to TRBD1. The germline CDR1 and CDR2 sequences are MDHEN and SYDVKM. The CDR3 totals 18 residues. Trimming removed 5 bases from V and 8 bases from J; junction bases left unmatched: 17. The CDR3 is CASSHRLTKQGDDSPLHF. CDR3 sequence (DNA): TGTGCCAGCAGTCACCGGTTGACCAAACAGGGGGATGATTCACCCCTCCACTTT.

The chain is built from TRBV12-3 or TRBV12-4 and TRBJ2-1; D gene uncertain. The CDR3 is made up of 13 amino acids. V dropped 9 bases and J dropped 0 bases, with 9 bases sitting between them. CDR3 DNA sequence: TGTGCCAGTTCCACAAGCTCCTACAATGAGCAGTTCTTC. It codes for CASSTSSYNEQFF.

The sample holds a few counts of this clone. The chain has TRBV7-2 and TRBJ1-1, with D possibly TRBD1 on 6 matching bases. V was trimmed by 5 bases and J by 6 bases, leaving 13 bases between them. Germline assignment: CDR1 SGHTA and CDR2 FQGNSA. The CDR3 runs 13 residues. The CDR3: CASSARQAAEAFF. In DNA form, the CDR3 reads TGTGCCAGCAGCGCTCGACAGGCCGCTGAAGCTTTCTTT.

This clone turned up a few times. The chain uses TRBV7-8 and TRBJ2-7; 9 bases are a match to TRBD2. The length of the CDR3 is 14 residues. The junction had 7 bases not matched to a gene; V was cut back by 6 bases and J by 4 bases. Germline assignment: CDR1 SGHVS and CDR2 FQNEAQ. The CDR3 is CASRRVSGSYEQYF. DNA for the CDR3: TGTGCCAGCAGACGGGTTAGCGGGAGTTACGAGCAGTACTTC.

The CDR3 DNA is TGCGCCAGCGGAACAGATACAGGCCAGCCCCAGCATTTT. Amino acid sequence: CASGTDTGQPQHF. The rearrangement joins TRBV4-1 to TRBJ1-5; a weak D match, TRBD1 (5 bases). The germline CDR1 and CDR2 sequences are MGHRA and YSYEKL. The CDR3 has 13 residues. V was cut by 8 bases and J by 7 bases, with 15 bases left in between.

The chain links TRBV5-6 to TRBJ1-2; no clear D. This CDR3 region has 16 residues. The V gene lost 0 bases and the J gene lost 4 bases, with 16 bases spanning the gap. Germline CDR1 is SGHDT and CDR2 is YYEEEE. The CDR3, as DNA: TGTGCCAGCAGCTTGGGGGAAGCAGCGGGTACCTATGGCTACACCTTC. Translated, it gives CASSLGEAAGTYGYTF.

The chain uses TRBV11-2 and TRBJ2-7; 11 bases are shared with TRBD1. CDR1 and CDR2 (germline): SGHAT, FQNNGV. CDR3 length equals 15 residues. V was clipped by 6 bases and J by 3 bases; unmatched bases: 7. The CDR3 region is CASRRTGGDHYEQYF. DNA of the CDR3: TGTGCCAGCAGAAGGACAGGGGGCGACCACTACGAGCAGTACTTC.